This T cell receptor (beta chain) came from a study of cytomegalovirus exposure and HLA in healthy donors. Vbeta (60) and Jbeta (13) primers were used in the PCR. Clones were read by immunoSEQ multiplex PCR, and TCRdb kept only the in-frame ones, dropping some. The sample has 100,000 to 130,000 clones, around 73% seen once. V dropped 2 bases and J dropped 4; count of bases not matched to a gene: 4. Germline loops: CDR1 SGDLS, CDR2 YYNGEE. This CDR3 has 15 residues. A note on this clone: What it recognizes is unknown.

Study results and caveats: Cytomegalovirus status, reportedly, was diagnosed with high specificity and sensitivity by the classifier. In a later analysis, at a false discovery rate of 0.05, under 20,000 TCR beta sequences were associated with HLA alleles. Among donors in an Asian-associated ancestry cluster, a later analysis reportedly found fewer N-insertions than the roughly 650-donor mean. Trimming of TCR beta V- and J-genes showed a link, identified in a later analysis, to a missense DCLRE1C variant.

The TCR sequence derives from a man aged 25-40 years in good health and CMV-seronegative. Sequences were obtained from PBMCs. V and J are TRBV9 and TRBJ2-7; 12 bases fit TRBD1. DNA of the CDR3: TGTGCCAGCAGCGTCCGGGACAGGGGGCCGTACGAGCAGTACTTC. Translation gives CASSVRDRGPYEQYF.